This T cell receptor beta chain was sequenced during a study of blood T cell repertoires in COVID-19. Study at large: Some COVID-19 samples were acute and others convalescent; all came from the United States, Italy and Spain. PBMCs, B-cell-depleted T cells, or T cells provided the cDNA or gDNA that made up the material.

As for this clone: The identical CDR3 is also encoded by other nucleotide sequences in the sample.

Germline CDR1 reads MNHEY; CDR2 reads SMNVEV (reference sequence). This CDR3 has 15 residues. V lost 3 bases and J lost 0, with 8 bases in between. In the authors' workflow: Cell counts per sample came from amplifying reference gene primers. TCRdb's table, derived via immunoSEQ multiplex PCR, lists solely in-frame clones and lacks some. V and J calls and clone size follow that table, whereas D and trimming were derived from the DNA. The table has approximately 270,000 clones, around nine tenths seen once. Sequences were obtained from peripheral blood. This clonotype originated in a man aged 50-60 years with acute or convalescent COVID-19. The rearrangement links TRBV27 to TRBJ1-4, with TRBD1 as a possible D gene (5 bases). DNA for the CDR3: TGTGCCAGCAGTTTCGGGGGTGCAACTAATGAAAAACTGTTTTTT. Translating it yields CASSFGGATNEKLFF. The full variable domain, rest sourced from reference TRBV27 and TRBJ1-4, is EAQVTQNPRYLITVTGKKLTVTCSQNMNHEYMSWYRQDPGLGLRQIYYSMNVEVTDKGDVPEGYKVSRKEKRNFPLILESPSPNQTSLYFCASSFGGATNEKLFFGSGTQLSVL.